The clone carrying this T cell receptor (beta chain) was counted only a few times. The record originates from a study of blood T cell repertoires in COVID-19. After removal of 8 bases from V and 9 bases from J, the junction contained 10 bases not matched to a gene. This CDR3 spans 13 amino acids. Germline V gene data show CDR1 as SNHLY and CDR2 as FYNNEI. Generated by immunoSEQ multiplex PCR, the TCRdb table keeps only in-frame clones and is missing some. The sample comprises some 46,000 clones, 88% of which are singletons, and around 8.3% rests with the top ten. This chain connects TRBV2 to TRBJ2-1, with 7 bases fitting TRBD2. The clonotype originates from a man aged 45-60 years with acute or convalescent COVID-19. Sequenced material: peripheral blood. The CDR3 DNA sequence: TGTGCCAGCTTAGGCGGCGGGAGCTTTGAGCAGTTCTTC. Translating it yields CASLGGGSFEQFF.